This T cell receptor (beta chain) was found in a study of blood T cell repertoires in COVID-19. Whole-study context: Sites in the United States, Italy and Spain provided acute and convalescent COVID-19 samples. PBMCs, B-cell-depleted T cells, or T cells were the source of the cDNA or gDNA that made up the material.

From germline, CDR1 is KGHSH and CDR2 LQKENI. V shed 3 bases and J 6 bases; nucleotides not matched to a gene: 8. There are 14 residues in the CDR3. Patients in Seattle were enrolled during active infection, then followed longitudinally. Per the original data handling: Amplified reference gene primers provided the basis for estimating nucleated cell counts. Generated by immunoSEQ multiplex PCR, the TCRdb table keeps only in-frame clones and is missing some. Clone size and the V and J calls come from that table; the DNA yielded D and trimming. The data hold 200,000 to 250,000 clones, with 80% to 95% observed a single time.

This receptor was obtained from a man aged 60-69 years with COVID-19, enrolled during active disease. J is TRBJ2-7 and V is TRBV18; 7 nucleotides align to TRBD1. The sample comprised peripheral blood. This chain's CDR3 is CASSPGTVNREQYF. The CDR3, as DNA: TGTGCCAGCTCACCCGGGACAGTCAACCGCGAGCAGTACTTC.